The 11 T cell receptor beta chains presented below share a single source sample, sequenced in a study of response to subunit inactivated influenza vaccine. TCRdb passed the RT-PCR reads through MiXCR, listing each CDR3 protein once. The data contain approximately 530,000 distinct CDR3 sequences, 6.5% to 8% of them singletons. The source was PBMCs from blood, collected around 2 years after vaccination. The source of these receptors is a man between 45 and 75 years old who received an inactivated influenza vaccine.

This clonotype turned up a few times. The chain recombines TRBV20-1 with TRBJ2-1, with a tentative D call TRBD2 (6 bases). The V end was cut by 6 bases, the J end by 5 bases, with 17 bases between. This CDR3 has 14 residues. Germline V gene sequence: CDR1 DFQATT, CDR2 SNEGSKA (reference sequence). The chain's CDR3 is CSANPGSRNNEQFF. The CDR3 DNA reads TGCAGTGCAAATCCCGGGAGCCGAAACAATGAGCAGTTCTTC.

This clonotype has just a few counts. V and J are TRBV20-1 and TRBJ2-2, with TRBD2 matching over 11 bases. Germline CDR1 DFQATT, CDR2 SNEGSKA (reference sequence). V was clipped by 0 bases and J by 1 base; unmatched bases: 7. CDR3 length equals 18 residues. The CDR3: CSARDLSLAGGNTGELFF. For the CDR3, the DNA is TGCAGTGCTAGAGATCTATCGCTAGCGGGAGGGAACACCGGGGAGCTGTTTTTT.

The chain is built from TRBV7-8 and TRBJ1-1; D gene uncertain. The germline V gene encodes CDR1 SGHVS and CDR2 FQNEAQ. This CDR3 has 13 residues. Trimming removed 6 bases at V and 4 bases at J, with 12 bases between. CDR3 nucleotides: TGTGCCAGCAGGGAGGGCGTTACCACTGAAGCTTTCTTT. Protein product: CASREGVTTEAFF.

This clonotype was seen at least ten times. The chain is built from TRBV2 and TRBJ2-3, with TRBD2 as a possible D gene (5 bases). The CDR3 length is 14 residues. V was clipped by 6 bases and J by 5 bases, with 15 bases between them. Per germline, CDR1 SNHLY and CDR2 FYNNEI. CDR3 in DNA: TGTGCCAGCAGAGCGGCGGAGAGGGTAGATACGCAGTATTTT. This gives the protein CASRAAERVDTQYF. Supplemented by reference TRBV2 and TRBJ2-3, the full variable domain reads EPEVTQTPSHQVTQMGQEVILRCVPISNHLYFYWYRQILGQKVEFLVSFYNNEISEKSEIFDDQFSVERPDGSNFTLKIRSTKLEDSAMYFCASRAAERVDTQYFGPGTRLTVL.

This clonotype has a count of ten or more. The chain links TRBV6-1 to TRBJ2-7; D may correspond to TRBD1 or TRBD2 (5 bases each). The CDR3 spans 14 residues. The germline V gene has CDR1 MNHNS and CDR2 SASEGT. The V end lost 7 bases, the J end lost 6 bases, and 19 bases lay between the germline ends. This CDR3 is CASTSTQSGTEQYF. The CDR3 DNA reads as TGTGCCAGCACGTCAACCCAATCCGGGACCGAGCAGTACTTC.

The chain employs TRBV5-5 and TRBJ2-2; TRBD2 might be the D (5 bases). The germline V and J ends were trimmed by 2 bases and 4 bases, with 15 bases remaining between them. CDR1 is SGHKS, CDR2 YYEKEE, per germline (reference sequence). The CDR3 has 16 residues. The CDR3: CASSLRGYEVTGELFF. The CDR3, as DNA: TGTGCCAGCAGCTTAAGAGGGTATGAGGTCACCGGGGAGCTGTTTTTT.

The chain combines TRBV20-1 with TRBJ2-3; 12 bases fit TRBD2. Germline V CDR1 and CDR2: DFQATT, SNEGSKA (reference sequence). V gave up 6 bases and J gave up 5 bases; unmatched junction bases: 15. CDR3 length equals 17 residues. The CDR3 region has the DNA TGCAGTGCCCTCCTCCGCCTAGCGGGAGGGCCGATAGATACGCAGTATTTT. It translates to CSALLRLAGGPIDTQYF.

This clonotype was seen more than once but under ten times. The V and J genes are TRBV12-3 or TRBV12-4 and TRBJ2-3, with a tentative D call TRBD2 (7 bases). The CDR3 contains 15 residues. Trimming took off 6 bases at V and 2 bases at J, with 15 bases between the two ends. DNA of the CDR3: TGTGCCAGCAGGAAAGGGGGGGTCTCCACAGATACGCAGTATTTT. Amino acid sequence: CASRKGGVSTDTQYF.

The rearrangement links TRBV3-1 to TRBJ2-4; D unresolved. Germline lookup yields CDR1 LGHDT and CDR2 YNNKEL (reference sequence). The CDR3 loop spans 19 amino acids. The V end was cut by 1 base, the J end by 0 bases, with 19 bases between. The chain's CDR3 is CASSQAIGARTLAKNIQYF. The DNA for the CDR3 is TGTGCCAGCAGCCAAGCTATAGGTGCCCGGACGCTAGCCAAAAACATTCAGTACTTC.

This clonotype was counted only a few times. The rearrangement joins TRBV6-2 or TRBV6-3 to TRBJ2-3; 8 bases map to TRBD1. This CDR3 contains 16 residues. After removal of 2 bases from V and 0 bases from J, the junction contained 4 bases not matched to a gene. Germline CDR1 and CDR2: MNHEY and SVGEGT. CDR3 sequence (DNA): TGTGCCAGCAGTTACGGTGGGACAGGAAGCACAGATACGCAGTATTTT. Its translation: CASSYGGTGSTDTQYF.

The chain couples TRBV7-2 to TRBJ2-5; 8 bases are a match to TRBD2. Germline assignment: CDR1 SGHTA and CDR2 FQGNSA. J gave up 5 bases and V 1 base, and 12 bases lay outside the gene matches. The CDR3 spans 17 residues. CDR3 amino acids: CASSLVGGAGGSETQYF. The CDR3 DNA reads as TGTGCCAGCAGCTTAGTTGGCGGCGCGGGGGGTAGTGAGACCCAGTACTTC. Complete variable domain (other parts from reference TRBV7-2 and TRBJ2-5): GAGVSQSPSNKVTEKGKDVELRCDPISGHTALYWYRQSLGQGLEFLIYFQGNSAPDKSGLPSDRFSAERTGGSVSTLTIQRTQQEDSAVYLCASSLVGGAGGSETQYFGPGTRLLVL.